The present T cell receptor beta chain was sequenced within a study of blood T cells in healthy people across ages. Study-wide points: Compared with aged donors, long-lived donors showed fewer expanded clones, suggesting selection.

Primers used in a second PCR of roughly 6 to 11 cycles were a sample-barcoded 5' primer and a J-beta primer mix. TCRdb re-analysed the 5' RACE reads in MiXCR, keeping a single row per CDR3 protein. The sample holds 1.5 million to 2 million distinct CDR3 sequences; 28% are singletons and the top ten take roughly 8%. This clonotype was counted a few times. Its antigen is as yet unknown. The receptor was isolated from a woman younger than 45 in good health. The sequencing sample was made of blood.

Written as DNA, the CDR3 is TGCAGTGCTAGCCTACAGGGAAGTGAAGCTTTCTTT. This encodes CSASLQGSEAFF. The V and J genes are TRBV20-1 and TRBJ1-1; perhaps TRBD1 as D (6 bases). V lost 3 bases and J 7 bases, leaving 12 bases between the germline ends. This CDR3 is 12 amino acids long. Germline CDR1 is DFQATT and CDR2 is SNEGSKA (reference sequence).